The rows below give T cell receptor beta chains drawn from one sample of a study of shared clonotypes between healthy human individuals. Libraries were prepared by immunoSEQ multiplex PCR; TCRdb keeps only in-frame clonotypes and omits some of them. The sample shows some 1.1 million clones, 60% to 85% of them seen only once. The sequenced sample consisted of memory CD4+ T cells from PBMCs. These receptors originate from a man aged 18 to 30 in good health. Some clones in this sample may be carry-over from other donors' samples. The CDR3 runs from the conserved cysteine through the conserved F or W. A D gene is named only where the DNA matches it firmly. Expanded clones get a size class; other rows say once, few or many, or leave the size out.

V	length	J	D	size	CDR3	DNA
TRBV5-4	17	TRBJ2-1	-	-	CASSLLGGRGPYNEQFF	TGTGCCAGCAGCTTGTTGGGTGGCAGGGGACCCTACAATGAGCAGTTCTTC
TRBV5-1	15	TRBJ2-2	-	once	CASSLVSGPAGELFF	TGCGCCAGCAGCTTGGTTAGCGGTCCGGCCGGGGAGCTGTTTTTT
TRBV9	14	TRBJ2-5	-	-	CASSVGTAQETQYF	TGTGCCAGCAGCGTAGGTACCGCTCAAGAGACCCAGTACTTC
TRBV10-3	16	TRBJ2-1	TRBD2	-	CAIEPSGKSSYNEQFF	TGTGCCATCGAGCCTAGCGGTAAATCCTCCTACAATGAGCAGTTCTTC
TRBV5-4	13	TRBJ2-7	-	-	CASSLDTTYEQYF	TGTGCCAGCAGCTTGGACACTACCTACGAGCAGTACTTC
TRBV6-5	13	TRBJ1-5	-	-	CASRMGGNQPQHF	TGTGCCAGCAGGATGGGTGGCAATCAGCCCCAGCATTTT
TRBV11-2	15	TRBJ2-5	TRBD2	-	CASSSGLAGGETQYF	TGTGCCAGCAGCTCCGGACTAGCGGGAGGAGAGACCCAGTACTTC
TRBV21-1	17	TRBJ1-5	-	-	CASSKAGSGQGHQPQHF	TGTGCCAGCAGCAAAGCAGGGTCGGGACAGGGGCATCAGCCCCAGCATTTT
TRBV5-4	16	TRBJ2-2	-	once	CASSLVRDRGTGELFF	TGTGCCAGCAGCTTGGTCAGGGACCGGGGGACCGGGGAGCTGTTTTTT
TRBV11-1	14	TRBJ1-6	-	-	CASSYQQGYSPLHF	TGTGCCAGCAGCTATCAACAGGGCTATTCACCCCTCCACTTT
TRBV11-2	16	TRBJ2-3	-	-	CASSSGTSPSGDTQYF	TGTGCCAGCAGCTCCGGGACCTCCCCGTCCGGAGATACGCAGTATTTT
TRBV28	14	TRBJ1-3	-	-	CASSLRTYGNTIYF	TGTGCCAGCAGTTTGAGGACATATGGAAACACCATATATTTT
TRBV6-5	14	TRBJ2-5	-	-	CASSWSAAQETQYF	TGTGCCAGCAGCTGGTCAGCGGCGCAGGAGACCCAGTACTTC
TRBV18	18	TRBJ1-1	TRBD1	-	CASSPLIATGGPNTEAFF	TGTGCCAGCTCACCACTCATCGCGACAGGGGGCCCGAACACTGAAGCTTTCTTT
TRBV5-5	13	TRBJ2-2	-	-	CASRRAGTGELFF	TGTGCCAGCAGAAGGGCGGGCACCGGGGAGCTGTTTTTT
TRBV5-4	15	TRBJ2-1	TRBD2	-	CASSAGTSSYNEQFF	TGTGCCAGCAGCGCCGGGACTAGCTCCTACAATGAGCAGTTCTTC
TRBV2	15	TRBJ2-7	TRBD1	-	CASSPPGGVPYEQYF	TGTGCCAGCAGTCCCCCAGGGGGAGTCCCCTACGAGCAGTACTTC
TRBV30	12	TRBJ1-2	-	few	CAWSSSVGGYTF	TGTGCCTGGAGTTCGTCCGTAGGAGGCTACACCTTC
TRBV11-2	15	TRBJ2-4	TRBD2	-	CASSSPGLAGNIQYF	TGTGCCAGCAGCTCCCCCGGGCTAGCGGGTAACATTCAGTACTTC
TRBV7-2	14	TRBJ2-1	-	-	CASSPSVGYNEQFF	TGTGCCAGCAGCCCTAGTGTGGGTTACAATGAGCAGTTCTTC
TRBV4-1	16	TRBJ2-5	-	-	CASSQDLGGGQETQYF	TGCGCCAGCAGCCAAGATCTGGGAGGAGGGCAAGAGACCCAGTACTTC
TRBV9	15	TRBJ2-7	-	-	CASSVGGGHSYEQYF	TGTGCCAGCAGCGTAGGGGGAGGTCACTCCTACGAGCAGTACTTC
TRBV5-4	15	TRBJ2-7	-	-	CASSTSGSLAYEQYF	TGTGCCAGCAGCACCTCAGGGTCCCTAGCGTACGAGCAGTACTTC
TRBV5-1	14	TRBJ1-1	-	-	CASSLVGGRTEAFF	TGCGCCAGCAGCTTGGTTGGGGGCCGGACTGAAGCTTTCTTT
TRBV5-1	14	TRBJ2-7	-	-	CASSSATSPGEQYF	TGCGCCAGCAGCTCTGCGACGTCTCCGGGCGAGCAGTACTTC
TRBV6-6	12	TRBJ1-2	-	-	CASSYSGNGYTF	TGTGCCAGCAGTTACTCGGGAAACGGCTACACCTTC
TRBV30	14	TRBJ1-1	TRBD1	few	CAWRMTGKNTEAFF	TGTGCCTGGAGAATGACAGGGAAGAACACTGAAGCTTTCTTT
TRBV27	15	TRBJ2-7	-	-	CASSLGLASYYEQYF	TGTGCCAGCAGTCTAGGCCTCGCTAGCTACTACGAGCAGTACTTC
TRBV20-1	11	TRBJ2-1	-	-	CSASKRGEQFF	TGCAGTGCCAGTAAGAGGGGTGAGCAGTTCTTC
TRBV11-2	15	TRBJ2-7	TRBD1	-	CASSLGQNPNYEQYF	TGTGCCAGCAGCTTGGGACAGAATCCAAACTACGAGCAGTACTTC
TRBV6-6	16	TRBJ2-1	-	-	CASSRRIALGYNEQFF	TGTGCCAGCAGTAGAAGGATAGCCCTAGGTTACAATGAGCAGTTCTTC
TRBV14	13	TRBJ1-1	-	-	CASSQDSNTEAFF	TGTGCCAGCAGCCAGGACTCGAACACTGAAGCTTTCTTT
TRBV6-6	13	TRBJ1-6	-	once	CASRARADSPLHF	TGTGCCAGCAGGGCCCGAGCAGATTCACCCCTCCACTTT
TRBV28	16	TRBJ1-5	-	few	CASSFLGGTSNQPQHF	TGTGCCAGCAGTTTTTTGGGAGGGACTAGCAATCAGCCCCAGCATTTT
TRBV9	14	TRBJ2-7	TRBD1	-	CASSVMGQGGEQYF	TGTGCCAGCAGCGTAATGGGACAGGGAGGCGAGCAGTACTTC
TRBV2	14	TRBJ2-3	TRBD1	-	CASSRQGLTDTQYF	TGTGCCAGCAGCAGACAGGGTCTCACAGATACGCAGTATTTT
TRBV30	18	TRBJ2-2	TRBD2	-	CAWKPFRPGLAFTGELFF	TGTGCCTGGAAACCGTTTAGACCTGGACTAGCGTTCACCGGGGAGCTGTTTTTT
TRBV6-6	13	TRBJ1-2	-	-	CASRTDSNYGYTF	TGTGCCAGCCGGACAGATTCTAACTATGGCTACACCTTC